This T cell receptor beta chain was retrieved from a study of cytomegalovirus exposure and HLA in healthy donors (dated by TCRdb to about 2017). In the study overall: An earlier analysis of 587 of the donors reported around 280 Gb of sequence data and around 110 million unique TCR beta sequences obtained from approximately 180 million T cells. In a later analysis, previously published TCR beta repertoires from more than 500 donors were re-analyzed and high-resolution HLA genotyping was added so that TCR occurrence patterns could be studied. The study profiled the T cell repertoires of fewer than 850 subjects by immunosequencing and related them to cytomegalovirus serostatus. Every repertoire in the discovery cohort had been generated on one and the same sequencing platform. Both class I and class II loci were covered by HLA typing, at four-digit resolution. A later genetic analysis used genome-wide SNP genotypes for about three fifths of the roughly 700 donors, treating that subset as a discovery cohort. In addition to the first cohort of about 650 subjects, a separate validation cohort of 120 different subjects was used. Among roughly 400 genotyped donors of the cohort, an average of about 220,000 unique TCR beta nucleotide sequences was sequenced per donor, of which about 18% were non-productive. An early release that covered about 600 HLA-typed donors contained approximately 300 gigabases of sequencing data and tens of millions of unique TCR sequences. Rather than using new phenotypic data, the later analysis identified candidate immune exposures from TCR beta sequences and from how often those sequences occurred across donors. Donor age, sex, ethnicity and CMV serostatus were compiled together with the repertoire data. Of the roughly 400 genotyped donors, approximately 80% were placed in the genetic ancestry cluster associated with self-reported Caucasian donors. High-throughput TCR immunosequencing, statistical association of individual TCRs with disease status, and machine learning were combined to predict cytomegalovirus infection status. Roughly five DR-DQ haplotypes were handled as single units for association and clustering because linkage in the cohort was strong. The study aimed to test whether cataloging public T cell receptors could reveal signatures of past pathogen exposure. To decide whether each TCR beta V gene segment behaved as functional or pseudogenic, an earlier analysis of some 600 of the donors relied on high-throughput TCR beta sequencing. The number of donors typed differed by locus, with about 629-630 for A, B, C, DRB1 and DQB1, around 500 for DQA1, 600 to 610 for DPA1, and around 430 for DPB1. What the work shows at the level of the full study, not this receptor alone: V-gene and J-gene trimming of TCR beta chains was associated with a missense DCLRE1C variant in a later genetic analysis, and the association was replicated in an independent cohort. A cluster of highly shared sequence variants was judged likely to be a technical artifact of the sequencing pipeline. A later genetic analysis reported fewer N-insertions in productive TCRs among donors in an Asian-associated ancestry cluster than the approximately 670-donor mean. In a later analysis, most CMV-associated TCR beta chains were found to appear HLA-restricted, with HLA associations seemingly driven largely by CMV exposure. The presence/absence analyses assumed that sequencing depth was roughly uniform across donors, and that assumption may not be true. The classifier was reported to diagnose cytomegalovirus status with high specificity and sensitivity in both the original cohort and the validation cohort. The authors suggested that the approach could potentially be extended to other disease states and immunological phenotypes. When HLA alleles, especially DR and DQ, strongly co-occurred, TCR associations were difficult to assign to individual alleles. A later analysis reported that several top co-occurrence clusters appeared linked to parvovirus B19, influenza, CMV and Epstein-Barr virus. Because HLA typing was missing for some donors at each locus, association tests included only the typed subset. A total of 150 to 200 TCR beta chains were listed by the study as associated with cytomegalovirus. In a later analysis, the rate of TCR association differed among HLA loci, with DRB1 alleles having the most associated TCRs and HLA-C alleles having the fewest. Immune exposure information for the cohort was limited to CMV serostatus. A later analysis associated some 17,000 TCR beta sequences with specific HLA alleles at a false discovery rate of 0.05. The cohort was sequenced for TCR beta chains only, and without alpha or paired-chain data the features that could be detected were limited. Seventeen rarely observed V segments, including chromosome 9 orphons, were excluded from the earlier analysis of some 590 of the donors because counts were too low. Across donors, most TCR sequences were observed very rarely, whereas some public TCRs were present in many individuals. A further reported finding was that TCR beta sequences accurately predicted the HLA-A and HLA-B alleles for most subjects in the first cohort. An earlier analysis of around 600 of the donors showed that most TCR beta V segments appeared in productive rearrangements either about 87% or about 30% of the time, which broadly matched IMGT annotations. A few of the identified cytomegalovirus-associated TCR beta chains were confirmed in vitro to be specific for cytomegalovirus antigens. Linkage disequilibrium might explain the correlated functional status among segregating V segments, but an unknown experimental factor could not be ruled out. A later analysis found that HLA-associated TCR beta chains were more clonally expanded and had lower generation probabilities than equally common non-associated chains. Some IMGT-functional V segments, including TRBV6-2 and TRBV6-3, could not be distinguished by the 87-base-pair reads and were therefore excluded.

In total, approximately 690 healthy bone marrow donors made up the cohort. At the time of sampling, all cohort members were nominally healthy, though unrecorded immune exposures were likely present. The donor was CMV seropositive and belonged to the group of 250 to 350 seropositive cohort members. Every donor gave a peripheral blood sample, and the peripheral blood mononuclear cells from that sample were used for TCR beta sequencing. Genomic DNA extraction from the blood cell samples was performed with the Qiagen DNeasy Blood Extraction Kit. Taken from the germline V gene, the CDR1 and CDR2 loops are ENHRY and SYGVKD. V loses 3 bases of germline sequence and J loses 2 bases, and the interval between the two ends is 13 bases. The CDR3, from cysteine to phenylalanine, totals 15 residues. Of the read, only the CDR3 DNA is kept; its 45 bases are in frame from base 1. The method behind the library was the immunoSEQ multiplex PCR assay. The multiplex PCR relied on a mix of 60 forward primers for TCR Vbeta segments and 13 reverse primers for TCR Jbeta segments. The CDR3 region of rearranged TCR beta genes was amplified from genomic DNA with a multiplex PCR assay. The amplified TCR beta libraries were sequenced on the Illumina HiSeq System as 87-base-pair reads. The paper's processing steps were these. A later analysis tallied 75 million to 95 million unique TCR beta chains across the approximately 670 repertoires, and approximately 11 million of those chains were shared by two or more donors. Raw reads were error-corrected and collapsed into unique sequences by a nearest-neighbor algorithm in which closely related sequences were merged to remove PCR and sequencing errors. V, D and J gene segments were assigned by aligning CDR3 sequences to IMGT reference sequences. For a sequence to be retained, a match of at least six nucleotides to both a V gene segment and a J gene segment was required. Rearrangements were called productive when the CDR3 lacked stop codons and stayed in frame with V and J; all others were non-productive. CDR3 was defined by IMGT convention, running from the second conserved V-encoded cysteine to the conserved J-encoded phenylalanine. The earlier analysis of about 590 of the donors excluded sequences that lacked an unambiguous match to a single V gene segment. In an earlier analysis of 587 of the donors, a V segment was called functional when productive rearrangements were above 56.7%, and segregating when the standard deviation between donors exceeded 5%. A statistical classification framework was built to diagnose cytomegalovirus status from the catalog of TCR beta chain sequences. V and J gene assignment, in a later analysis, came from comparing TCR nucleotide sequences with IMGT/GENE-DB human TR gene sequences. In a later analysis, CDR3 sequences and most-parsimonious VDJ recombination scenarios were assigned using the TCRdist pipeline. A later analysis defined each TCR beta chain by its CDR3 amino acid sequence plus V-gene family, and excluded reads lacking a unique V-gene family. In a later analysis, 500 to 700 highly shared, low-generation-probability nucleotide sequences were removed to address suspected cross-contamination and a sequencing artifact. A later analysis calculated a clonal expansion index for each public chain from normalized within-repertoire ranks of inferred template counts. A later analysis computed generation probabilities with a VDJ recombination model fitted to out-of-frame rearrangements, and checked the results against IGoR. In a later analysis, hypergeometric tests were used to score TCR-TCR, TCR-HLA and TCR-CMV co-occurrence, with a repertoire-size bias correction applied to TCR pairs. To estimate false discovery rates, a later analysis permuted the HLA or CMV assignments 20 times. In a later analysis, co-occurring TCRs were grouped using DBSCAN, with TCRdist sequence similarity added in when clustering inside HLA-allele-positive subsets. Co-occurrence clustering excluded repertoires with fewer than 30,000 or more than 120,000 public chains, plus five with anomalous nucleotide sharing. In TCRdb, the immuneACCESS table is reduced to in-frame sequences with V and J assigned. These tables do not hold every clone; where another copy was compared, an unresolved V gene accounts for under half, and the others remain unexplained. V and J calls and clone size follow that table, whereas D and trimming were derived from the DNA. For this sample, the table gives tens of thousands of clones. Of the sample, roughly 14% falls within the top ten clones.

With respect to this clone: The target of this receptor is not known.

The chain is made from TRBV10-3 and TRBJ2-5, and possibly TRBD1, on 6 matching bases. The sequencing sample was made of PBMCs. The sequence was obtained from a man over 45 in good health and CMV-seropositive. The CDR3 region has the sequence CAISDPGQSQETQYF. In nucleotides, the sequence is TGTGCCATCAGTGACCCGGGACAATCTCAAGAGACCCAGTACTTC.